This T cell receptor beta chain was captured in a study of blood T cell repertoires in COVID-19 (dated by TCRdb to the early 2020s). With regard to the full study: Samples from collaborators originated in the United States, Italy and Spain and spanned both the acute and convalescent phases of COVID-19. The prospective study material was composed of cDNA or gDNA derived from T cells, B-cell-depleted T cells, or PBMCs. Where available, HLA class I and class II types were taken from metadata supplied by the sample provider and were not determined by assay-based typing. A de-identified subject ID, COVID-19 status, age in years and sex were almost always included in the sample metadata. The repertoires were made available in a free public database intended to serve as a resource for research on the immune response to SARS-CoV-2. The samples were drawn from the first 160 participants of the ongoing ImmuneRACE study and from 1,200 or so subjects provided by 6 global collaborators. Subjects who had been exposed to COVID-19, were actively infected with it, or had recovered from it provided the deeply sampled blood TCRbeta repertoires that made up the dataset. Summary of the overall study and its limitations: The quantity of clinical and demographic metadata differed by source and by participant and was supplied without curation.

The immunoSEQ Assay, a bias-controlled multiplex PCR, was used to amplify TCRbeta CDR3 regions from genomic DNA. The published analysis was carried out like this. Within the assay, amplification of reference gene primers was used to estimate how many nucleated cells each sample contained. Sequence reads were collapsed and filtered to measure the absolute abundance of every unique TCRbeta CDR3 rearrangement. For each sample, productive Simpson clonality was calculated as the square root of Simpson's diversity index across productive rearrangements. TCRdb obtained this table from immuneACCESS and retained in-frame rearrangements with V and J assigned. These tables miss some clones; where compared with another copy, unresolved V genes account for less than half of the shortfall, and the remainder is unexplained. Clone size and V and J calls were adopted from that table, with D and trimming inferred from the DNA. The sample table lists about 260,000 clones, 91% of them with a count of one. The top ten clones comprise under 3% of the sample.

Concerning this clone: It has no known antigen specificity. There are no base qualities to consult, and no much larger clone falls within one base.

In Seattle, one collaborating source enrolled patients while the infection was active and tracked those patients longitudinally over the course of disease. Whole blood was collected in K2EDTA tubes by collaborating institutions according to the institutions' own protocols. For TCRbeta analysis, collaborators shipped samples as frozen whole blood, isolated PBMCs, or DNA extracted from either of those sample types. CDR1 and CDR2 were assigned from the germline V gene as SNHLY and FYNNEI. From V the trimming removes 5 bases and from J it removes 3 bases, while the gene matches leave 15 bases of the junction unaccounted for. Including the terminal cysteine and phenylalanine, the CDR3 comprises 17 residues. Solely the CDR3 DNA is kept, with 51 bases framed from the first base.

This sequence uses TRBV2 and TRBJ1-2, and 7 junction bases match TRBD1. The TCR comes from a person aged 18-30 years with COVID-19, enrolled during active disease. The sequenced sample consisted of peripheral blood. The CDR3 amino acid sequence is: CASSRLSTGPPDYGYTF. The nucleotide sequence reads TGTGCCAGCAGTCGCCTCTCGACAGGGCCTCCCGACTATGGCTACACCTTC.